The source of this T cell receptor (beta chain) is a study of blood T cell repertoires in COVID-19. At the level of the study: Samples taken during acute and convalescent COVID-19 were collected in the United States, Italy and Spain. From T cells, B-cell-depleted T cells, or PBMCs came the material, which was cDNA or gDNA.

As originally analysed: Reference gene primer amplification in the assay estimated nucleated cell counts. Assay: immunoSEQ multiplex PCR; the TCRdb copy retains only in-frame clones and omits some. V and J calls and clone size come straight from that table; D and trimming were deduced from the DNA. Counted here are over 150,000 clones, 65% to 90% occurring once; the ten biggest clones make up roughly 13%. Germline CDR1 and CDR2: SNHLY and FYNNEI. This CDR3 spans 14 amino acids. The trim removed 6 bases at V and 5 bases at J, leaving 5 bases unmatched. The receptor was isolated from a human donor in a cohort sampled during active COVID-19. This chain links TRBV2 with TRBJ2-2, with 8 bases identical to TRBD1. The sample comprised peripheral blood. CDR3 in DNA: TGTGCCAGCAGACCGGGACAGGCGACCGGGGAGCTGTTTTTT. As protein: CASRPGQATGELFF.